The 8 T cell receptor beta chains below were found in one sample sequenced in a study of cytomegalovirus exposure and HLA in healthy donors. Amplification used 60 Vbeta primers and 13 Jbeta primers. Clones were sequenced by immunoSEQ multiplex PCR, and TCRdb holds only the in-frame ones, with some missing. The sample lists 200,000 to 250,000 clones, about 83% seen once, with 15% to 19% in the top ten. The material sequenced was PBMCs. The source is a middle-aged man in good health and CMV-seronegative.

This chain joins TRBV14 and TRBJ2-1; 9 nucleotides match TRBD1. Germline assignment: CDR1 SGHDN and CDR2 FVKESK. V dropped 4 bases and J dropped 6; count of bases not matched to a gene: 4. The CDR3 covers 14 residues. CDR3 nucleotide sequence: TGTGCCAGCAGCCGCCGACAGGGGGGCAATGAGCAGTTCTTC. This encodes CASSRRQGGNEQFF.

As to this clone: A read error may account for a junction end that differs from germline. The chain uses TRBV6-1 and TRBJ2-7, with a weak D call TRBD1 (5 bases). The CDR3 extends over 11 amino acids. The germline CDR1 and CDR2 sequences are MNHNS and SASEGT. CDR3 bases: TGTGCCAGCAGTGAACGACAGACACGGCACTTC. This gives the protein CASSERQTRHF.

Regarding this clone: Distinct nucleotide sequences in the sample also encode this CDR3. The CDR3 bases are TGCGCCAGCAGCCTCGGTGCAGGTGGGACAGATACGCAGTATTTT. Amino acid sequence: CASSLGAGGTDTQYF. The chain employs TRBV5-1 and TRBJ2-3; D remains unclear. CDR1 and CDR2 (germline): SGHRS, YFSETQ. Trimming took 4 bases from V and 3 from J, leaving 15 bases between them. The CDR3 extends over 15 amino acids.

The chain has TRBV19 and TRBJ1-2; D remains ambiguous. The V gene lost 7 bases and the J gene lost 8 bases, with 23 bases spanning the gap. In germline, CDR1 is LNHDA, CDR2 SQIVND (reference sequence). This CDR3 contains 15 residues. The CDR3 spells CASKALNGRLGGYTF. In DNA form, the CDR3 reads TGTGCCAGTAAAGCCCTAAACGGGAGGTTAGGCGGCTACACCTTC.

Of note for this clone: The junction departs from the called germline gene at one end, perhaps through a read error. The CDR3 is CSSSLDQGVNTEAFF. CDR3 coding DNA: TGTTCCAGCAGCTTAGATCAGGGTGTGAACACTGAAGCTTTCTTT. This rearrangement joins TRBV7-9 to TRBJ1-1; a weak D match, TRBD1 (5 bases). The CDR3 consists of 15 residues. Germline CDR1 is SEHNR and CDR2 is FQNEAQ (reference sequence). Full variable domain (missing parts from reference TRBV7-9 and TRBJ1-1): DTGVSQNPRHKITKRGQNVTFRCDPISEHNRLYWYRQTLGQGPEFLTYFQNEAQLEKSRLLSDRFSAERPKGSFSTLEIQRTEQGDSAMYLCSSSLDQGVNTEAFFGQGTRLTVV.

This rearrangement joins TRBV27 to TRBJ2-5; 9 bases line up with TRBD2. The germline CDR1 and CDR2 sequences are MNHEY and SMNVEV (reference sequence). After removal of 2 bases from V and 0 bases from J, the junction contained 7 bases not matched to a gene. This CDR3 contains 17 residues. CDR3 sequence reads: CASSLTGLASYQETQYF. For the CDR3, the DNA is TGTGCCAGCAGTTTAACGGGACTAGCTTCTTACCAAGAGACCCAGTACTTC.

This clone was seen a few times. The rearrangement links TRBV7-2 to TRBJ2-5; 13 bases are shared with TRBD2. Per germline, CDR1 SGHTA and CDR2 FQGNSA. V was clipped by 4 bases and J by 7 bases; unmatched bases: 3. The CDR3 spans 14 residues. The CDR3 spells CASSSRLAGGTQYF. CDR3 in DNA: TGTGCCAGCAGCTCCCGACTAGCGGGAGGGACCCAGTACTTC.

The genes are TRBV28 and TRBJ1-2; 11 bases line up with TRBD1. This CDR3 spans 15 amino acids. Per the germline V gene, CDR1 is MDHEN and CDR2 is SYDVKM. Trimming cost V 6 bases and J 2 bases; bases outside gene matches: 5. The CDR3 spells CASSLGDRGNYGYTF. For the CDR3, the DNA is TGTGCCAGCAGCTTAGGGGACAGGGGGAACTATGGCTACACCTTC.